Listed below are T cell receptor beta chains from one sample, sequenced in a study of shared clonotypes between healthy human individuals. Clones were sequenced by immunoSEQ multiplex PCR, and TCRdb holds only the in-frame ones, with some missing. This table has roughly 720,000 clones, 90% appearing once. Sequences were obtained from memory CD8+ T cells from PBMCs. These receptors came from a man between 18 and 29 years old in good health. Some clones in this sample may be carry-over from other donors' samples. CDR3s leave out the opening cysteine and the closing phenylalanine or tryptophan.

len,v_gene,CDR3aa
12,TRBV5-1,ASRYAGGQTEAF
13,TRBV27,ASSESFGGEFTQY
18,TRBV21-1,ASSKDRGAVEGGKLDEQF
14,TRBV2,ASSEAGTGEDYGYT
10,TRBV25-1,ASSEYTGELF
13,TRBV7-8,ASSSQGNSNQPQH
16,TRBV28,ASSLGLSGSGRSDTQY
12,TRBV30,ACHGIKTNYGYT
15,TRBV5-8,ASSLHRGIYSNQPQH
12,TRBV9,ASSVDSRAYEQY
15,TRBV2,ASSPRVWDSPSYGYT
11,TRBV7-9,ASSFQGSNEQF
15,TRBV9,ASSPRLRVPVVYEQY
13,TRBV5-6,ASSRDREGEETQY
14,TRBV9,ASSAQQGARPYEQY
12,TRBV27,ASSLSAEGTEAF
15,TRBV19,ASSDPGQGPWNTEAF
14,TRBV6-5,ASSYRTSGRYNEQF
14,TRBV27,ASKHKGPRGRETQY
11,TRBV11-2,ASSSRQIPEAF
12,TRBV5-1,ASGASGSQHEQF
14,TRBV28,ASSLRASGLQETQY
11,TRBV7-9,ASSGDRIEKLF
14,TRBV18,ASSPPGQGSYNEQF
10,TRBV30,AWSVTGTEAF
15,TRBV7-3,ASSLAGLADWRETQY
12,TRBV13,ASSSGREYYGYT
13,TRBV4-3,ASSQELASNYGYT
13,TRBV19,AIGTRDSLYNEQF